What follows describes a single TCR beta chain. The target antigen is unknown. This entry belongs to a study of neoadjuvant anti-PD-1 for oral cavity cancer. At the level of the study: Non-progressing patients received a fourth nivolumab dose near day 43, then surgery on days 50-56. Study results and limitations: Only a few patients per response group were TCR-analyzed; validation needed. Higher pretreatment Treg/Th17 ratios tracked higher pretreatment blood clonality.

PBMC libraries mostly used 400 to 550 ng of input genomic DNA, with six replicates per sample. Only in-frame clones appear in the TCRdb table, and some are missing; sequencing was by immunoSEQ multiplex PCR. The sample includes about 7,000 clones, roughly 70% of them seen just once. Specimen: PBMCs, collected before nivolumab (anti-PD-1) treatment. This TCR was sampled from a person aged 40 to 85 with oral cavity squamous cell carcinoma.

Here the CDR3 reads CASSQDASGGANEQFF. CDR3 DNA sequence: TGTGCCAGCAGCCAAGATGCTAGCGGGGGGGCCAATGAGCAGTTCTTC. This chain uses TRBV4-2 with TRBJ2-1, with 12 bases identical to TRBD2. Looked up from germline, CDR1 is LGHNA and CDR2 is YNFKEQ. CDR3 size: 16 residues. J gave up 6 bases and V 0 bases, and 3 bases lay outside the gene matches.